The rows below give T cell receptor beta chains drawn from one sample of a study of blood T cells in healthy people across ages. TCRdb reprocessed the 5' RACE reads with MiXCR, giving one entry per CDR3 protein. The table has 730,000 or so distinct CDR3 sequences, approximately 40% seen once; the top ten hold about 30%. Sequencing used blood. The receptors derive from a man older than 75 in good health. Both conserved end residues are part of each CDR3.

V	J	CDR3
TRBV4-2	TRBJ1-2	CASSQPGFYGYTF
TRBV15	TRBJ1-2	CATSRDIRSGGYTF
TRBV7-9	TRBJ2-7	CASSTRGLADTYERYF
TRBV7-2	TRBJ2-7	CASSLEQAAYEQYF
TRBV6-6	TRBJ2-2	CANSYSNSGVNTGELFF
TRBV12-3/TRBV12-4	TRBJ2-3	CASSSHRADTQYF
TRBV12-3/TRBV12-4	TRBJ1-2	CASSLGVSEGYTF
TRBV5-1	TRBJ1-1	CASSLEAASTEAFF
TRBV27	TRBJ2-1	CASGHYTPAEYNEQFF
TRBV5-1	TRBJ1-1	CASSLWSENTEAFF
TRBV12-3/TRBV12-4	TRBJ1-2	CASSLGQTKHYGYTF
TRBV3-1	TRBJ2-5	CASSHRRGQETQYF
TRBV9	TRBJ2-5	CASSTGLRRGGETQYF
TRBV11-2	TRBJ1-2	CASSLGVENYGYTF
TRBV3-1	TRBJ2-5	CASSPSQGTQYF
TRBV29-1	TRBJ1-2	CSVADTRDGYTF
TRBV9	TRBJ2-3	CASSGTSGVRTDTQYF
TRBV20-1	TRBJ1-1	CSARAWQGNTEAFF
TRBV15	TRBJ1-3	CATSSGQGASGNTIYF
TRBV9	TRBJ1-2	CASSVQGYGYTF
TRBV12-3/TRBV12-4	TRBJ1-5	CASSLAPPRGGKHQPQHF
TRBV29-1	TRBJ2-7	CSVATGPLYEQYF
TRBV6-2/TRBV6-3	TRBJ1-5	CASSYGGSGNQPQHF
TRBV10-2	TRBJ2-2	CASRFESGGELFF
TRBV7-2	TRBJ2-7	CASSPLGGSYEQYF
TRBV11-2	TRBJ2-3	CASSWGGGLAESTQYF
TRBV21-1	TRBJ2-1	CASSATDRAGEQFF
TRBV7-8	TRBJ2-3	CASSPAPVGLDVTDTQYF
TRBV10-1	TRBJ2-7	CASSEGAGDNEQYF
TRBV20-1	TRBJ2-3	CSARDGQAGTDTQYF
TRBV4-2	TRBJ1-2	CASSLGGGQTTGYGYTF
TRBV7-8	TRBJ2-5	CASSLGASGRDYQYF
TRBV6-6	TRBJ1-2	CASNYRGNYGYTF
TRBV6-2/TRBV6-3	TRBJ1-5	CASRGGGGGNQPQHF
TRBV6-2/TRBV6-3	TRBJ2-7	CASSPSGTRYEQYF
TRBV20-1	TRBJ2-3	CSARVVGDSTDTQYF
TRBV15	TRBJ2-3	CATSRERGRTSGSTDTQYF
TRBV29-1	TRBJ1-5	CSVGQTGNDGEPQHF
TRBV6-2/TRBV6-3	TRBJ2-7	CASTYGHPSYEQYF
TRBV4-2	TRBJ2-1	CASSQDEGLEQFF
TRBV12-3/TRBV12-4	TRBJ1-1	CASSLKGRDTEAFF
TRBV7-2	TRBJ2-1	CASSLQRGSYNEQFF